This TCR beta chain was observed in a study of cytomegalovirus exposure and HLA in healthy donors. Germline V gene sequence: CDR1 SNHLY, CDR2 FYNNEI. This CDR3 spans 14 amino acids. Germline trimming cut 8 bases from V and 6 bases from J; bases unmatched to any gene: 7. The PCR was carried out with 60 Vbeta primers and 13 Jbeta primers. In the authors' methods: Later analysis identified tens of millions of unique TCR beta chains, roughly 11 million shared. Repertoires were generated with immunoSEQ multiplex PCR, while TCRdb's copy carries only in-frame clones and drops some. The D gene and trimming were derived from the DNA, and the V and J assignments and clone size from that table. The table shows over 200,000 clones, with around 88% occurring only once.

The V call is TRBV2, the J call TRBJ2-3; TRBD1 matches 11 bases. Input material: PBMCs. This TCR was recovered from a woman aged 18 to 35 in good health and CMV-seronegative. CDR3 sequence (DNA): TGTGCCAGCGCGAAGGGGACAGGGGGTGATACGCAGTATTTT. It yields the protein CASAKGTGGDTQYF. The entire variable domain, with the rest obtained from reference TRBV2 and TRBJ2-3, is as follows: EPEVTQTPSHQVTQMGQEVILRCVPISNHLYFYWYRQILGQKVEFLVSFYNNEISEKSEIFDDQFSVERPDGSNFTLKIRSTKLEDSAMYFCASAKGTGGDTQYFGPGTRLTVL.